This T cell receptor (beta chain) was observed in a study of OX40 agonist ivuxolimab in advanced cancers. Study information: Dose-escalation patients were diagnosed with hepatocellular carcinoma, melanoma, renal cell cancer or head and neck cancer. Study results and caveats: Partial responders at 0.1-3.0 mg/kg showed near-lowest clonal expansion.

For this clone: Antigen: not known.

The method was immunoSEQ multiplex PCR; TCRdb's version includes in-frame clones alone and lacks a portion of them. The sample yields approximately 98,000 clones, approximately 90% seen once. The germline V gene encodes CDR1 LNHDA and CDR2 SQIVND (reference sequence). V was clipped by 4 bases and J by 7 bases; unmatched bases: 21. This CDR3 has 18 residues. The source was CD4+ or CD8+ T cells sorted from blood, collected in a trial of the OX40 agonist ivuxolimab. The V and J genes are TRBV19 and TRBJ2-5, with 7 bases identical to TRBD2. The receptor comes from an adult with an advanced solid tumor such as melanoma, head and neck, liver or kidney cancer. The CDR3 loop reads CASSTRQSGRTGSATQYF. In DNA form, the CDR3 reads TGTGCCAGTAGTACAAGACAGTCCGGGAGGACCGGGAGTGCGACCCAGTACTTC.